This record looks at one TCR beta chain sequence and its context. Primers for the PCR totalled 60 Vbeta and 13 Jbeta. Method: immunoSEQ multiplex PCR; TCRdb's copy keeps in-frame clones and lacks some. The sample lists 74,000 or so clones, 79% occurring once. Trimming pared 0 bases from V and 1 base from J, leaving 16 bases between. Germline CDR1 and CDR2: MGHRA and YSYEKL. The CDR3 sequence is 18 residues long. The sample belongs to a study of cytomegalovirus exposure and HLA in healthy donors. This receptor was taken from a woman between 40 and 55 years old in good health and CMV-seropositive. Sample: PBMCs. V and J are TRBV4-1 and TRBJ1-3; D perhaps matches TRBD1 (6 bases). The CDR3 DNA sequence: TGCGCCAGCAGCCAAGATGTAATGCTCACAGGGTCTGGAAACACCATATATTTT. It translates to CASSQDVMLTGSGNTIYF.